The 5 T cell receptor beta chains in this list originate from one sample, sequenced in a study of shared clonotypes between healthy human individuals. Assay: immunoSEQ multiplex PCR; the TCRdb copy retains only in-frame clones and omits some. The sample has about a million clones, about 75% seen once; the top ten hold 1.4%. The source material was memory CD4+ T cells sorted from blood. Subset here: CD45RA-negative fraction. The receptors come from a man between 18 and 35 years old in good health.

As concerns this clone: The sample contains more than one DNA sequence encoding this CDR3. The chain combines TRBV18 with TRBJ1-2; 7 nucleotides agree with TRBD1. The CDR3 is 14 amino acids. Unmatched junction bases numbered 4, after V lost 2 bases and J lost 4 bases. Germline CDR1 KGHSH, CDR2 LQKENI. The CDR3 loop reads CASSPGQDFYGYTF. Here the CDR3 DNA reads TGTGCCAGCTCACCAGGACAGGACTTCTATGGCTACACCTTC. Full variable domain (rest looked up from reference TRBV18 and TRBJ1-2): NAGVMQNPRHLVRRRGQEARLRCSPMKGHSHVYWYRQLPEEGLKFMVYLQKENIIDESGMPKERFSAEFPKEGPSILRIQQVVRGDSAAYFCASSPGQDFYGYTFGSGTRLTVV.

The CDR3 DNA reads as TGTGCCACCAGCAGAGATCCTCCAGGATTATCACGGACAGGGTACTACGAGCAGTACTTC. It is translated as CATSRDPPGLSRTGYYEQYF. The rearrangement links TRBV15 to TRBJ2-7; 8 positions match TRBD1. Germline lookup yields CDR1 LNHNV and CDR2 YYDKDF (reference sequence). With V trimmed by 0 bases and J by 3 bases, 19 bases remained unmatched. The CDR3 loop spans 20 amino acids.

DNA of the CDR3: TGCGCCAGCAGCCACCGGAGGGGGCTGACCTACAATGAGCAGTTCTTC. It yields the protein CASSHRRGLTYNEQFF. V and J are TRBV4-3 and TRBJ2-1; D possibly corresponds to TRBD1 (7 bases). The CDR3 runs 16 residues. CDR1 and CDR2 from the germline V gene are LGHNA and YSLEER. Trimming removed 3 bases from V and 2 bases from J, with 14 bases in between.

This clone was detected many times. The CDR3: CASSQTGARQNIQYF. CDR3 coding DNA: TGTGCCAGCAGTCAGACAGGGGCCCGGCAAAACATTCAGTACTTC. This rearrangement joins TRBV28 to TRBJ2-4; TRBD1 matches 8 bases. Losses at the gene ends were 5 bases for V and 5 bases for J; bases not matched to a gene: 8. The CDR3 is made up of 15 amino acids. The germline V gene has CDR1 MDHEN and CDR2 SYDVKM.

The CDR3 spells CSVQRPQGVGETQYF. CDR3 bases: TGCAGCGTTCAGCGACCCCAGGGAGTAGGAGAGACCCAGTACTTC. This chain joins TRBV29-1 and TRBJ2-5; either TRBD1 or TRBD2 may fit D (5 bases each). The germline gives CDR1 SQVTM, CDR2 ANQGSEA. CDR3 length: 15 residues. V was trimmed by 5 bases and J by 4 bases, leaving 20 bases between them.